The 10 T cell receptor beta chains below all came from one sample that was sequenced in a study of cytomegalovirus exposure and HLA in healthy donors. With 60 Vbeta and 13 Jbeta primers, the PCR was carried out. Libraries were prepared by immunoSEQ multiplex PCR; TCRdb keeps only in-frame clonotypes and omits some of them. The table records 140,000 to 150,000 clones, 61% of them present only once. Sequencing was done on a sample of PBMCs. The source of these receptors is a male donor in good health and CMV-seronegative.

V usage is TRBV29-1 and J usage is TRBJ1-1; D is undetermined. V lost 4 bases and J lost 6, with 9 bases in between. Germline CDR1 and CDR2: SQVTM and ANQGSEA. The CDR3 covers 11 residues. CDR3 sequence: CSVGGLAEAFF. CDR3 DNA: TGCAGCGTTGGAGGGCTGGCTGAAGCTTTCTTT.

As regards this clone: The same CDR3 can be traced to other DNA sequences in this sample. The chain couples TRBV9 to TRBJ2-5; D is possibly TRBD1 (6 bases). Per the germline V gene, CDR1 is SGDLS and CDR2 is YYNGEE. The CDR3 is 16 amino acids. Trimming cost V 4 bases and J 2 bases, with 18 bases left between them. Here the CDR3 reads CASSLEDGGRQETQYF. CDR3 coding DNA: TGTGCCAGCAGCCTGGAGGATGGGGGCAGACAAGAGACCCAGTACTTC.

The J gene is TRBJ2-7, the V gene TRBV4-3; TRBD1 matches at 9 bases. V lost 3 bases to trimming and J lost 2 bases; unmatched junction nucleotides: 2. There are 14 residues in the CDR3. Germline V CDR1 and CDR2: LGHNA, YSLEER. For the CDR3, the DNA is TGCGCCAGCAGCCAGGGACAGGGCGCCTACGAGCAGTACTTC. It specifies CASSQGQGAYEQYF.

A few counts support this clone. The gene calls are TRBV29-1 and TRBJ2-1; 7 bases map to TRBD2. CDR3 length: 14 amino acids. Per germline, CDR1 SQVTM and CDR2 ANQGSEA. The CDR3 is CSTSGEQSGYEQFF. As DNA, the CDR3 is TGCAGTACCAGCGGGGAGCAGAGTGGCTATGAGCAGTTCTTC.

This sequence joins TRBV5-4 and TRBJ2-6; the match to TRBD1 covers 8 bases. This CDR3 region has 19 residues. V gave up 0 bases and J gave up 4 bases; unmatched junction bases: 12. Per the germline V gene, CDR1 is SGHNT and CDR2 is YYREEE (reference sequence). The DNA of the CDR3 is TGTGCCAGCAGCTTGGATGGTACAGGGGGGACGTTAGGGGCCAACGTCCTGACTTTC. Residues: CASSLDGTGGTLGANVLTF.

The chain combines TRBV28 with TRBJ2-1, with a weak D call TRBD1 (6 bases). The germline CDR1 and CDR2 sequences are MDHEN and SYDVKM. CDR3 length: 15 residues. V lost 3 bases and J 7 bases, leaving 16 bases between the germline ends. The CDR3 loop reads CASSFRQGQKNEQFF. CDR3 in DNA: TGTGCCAGCAGTTTTCGTCAGGGGCAGAAGAATGAGCAGTTCTTC.

Only one count was recorded for this clone. The chain combines TRBV6-5 with TRBJ1-2, with 7 bases identical to TRBD1. The CDR3 spans 13 residues. V gave up 6 bases and J gave up 4 bases; unmatched junction bases: 5. The germline V gene has CDR1 MNHEY and CDR2 SVGAGI. This CDR3 is CASSRDSSYGYTF. The CDR3 region has the DNA TGTGCCAGCAGCCGGGACAGCTCCTATGGCTACACCTTC.

This chain joins TRBV11-1 and TRBJ1-1; D ambiguous. There are 15 residues in the CDR3. Per the germline V gene, CDR1 is SGHAT and CDR2 is FQDESV (reference sequence). V shed 5 bases and J shed 1 base, with 14 bases lying between them. The chain's CDR3 is CASSLARVGNTEAFF. CDR3 coding DNA: TGTGCCAGCAGCCTTGCCCGGGTGGGGAACACTGAAGCTTTCTTT. Filled out from reference TRBV11-1 and TRBJ1-1, the complete variable domain reads EAEVAQSPRYKITEKSQAVAFWCDPISGHATLYWYRQILGQGPELLVQFQDESVVDDSQLPKDRFSAERLKGVDSTLKIQPAELGDSAMYLCASSLARVGNTEAFFGQGTRLTVV.

The chain recombines TRBV4-1 with TRBJ2-5; D is uncertain. The CDR3 is made up of 16 amino acids. V lost 0 bases and J lost 0, with 11 bases in between. Germline loops: CDR1 MGHRA, CDR2 YSYEKL. In DNA form, the CDR3 reads TGCGCCAGCAGCCAAGATCTTACCAGTAACCAAGAGACCCAGTACTTC. Its protein is CASSQDLTSNQETQYF.

The chain has TRBV27 and TRBJ2-2; tentative D call: TRBD2 (5 bases). CDR1 and CDR2 (germline): MNHEY, SMNVEV (reference sequence). V lost 5 bases and J lost 6, with 19 bases in between. The CDR3 totals 16 residues. CDR3 residues: CASSPRLPLRAGELFF. CDR3 DNA sequence: TGTGCCAGCAGTCCTAGACTCCCCCTGAGGGCCGGGGAGCTGTTTTTT.